This passage covers 17 T cell receptor beta chains from one sample sequenced in a study of shared clonotypes between healthy human individuals. The protocol was immunoSEQ multiplex PCR, while the TCRdb copy is restricted to in-frame clones and leaves out a portion. The sample shows around 240,000 clones, about 69% of them seen only once. Sequences were obtained from memory CD4+ T cells sorted from blood. Noted subset: CD45RA-negative fraction. These receptor sequences come from a man aged 25-40 years in good health.

The chain uses TRBV11-2 and TRBJ1-2; TRBD1 is a possible D gene (5 bases). This CDR3 spans 13 amino acids. Per the germline V gene, CDR1 is SGHAT and CDR2 is FQNNGV. Trimming shortened V by 5 bases and J by 8 bases, and 15 bases separated the two germline ends. CDR3 region: CASSRDPGSGYTF. CDR3 bases: TGTGCCAGCAGCCGGGATCCAGGGAGCGGCTACACCTTC.

This clone was seen only a few times. V and J are TRBV4-3 and TRBJ2-2, with D possibly being TRBD2 (7 bases). The CDR3 runs to 16 residues. CDR1 is LGHNA, CDR2 YSLEER, per germline. Trimming pared 0 bases from V and 6 bases from J, leaving 14 bases between. The chain's CDR3 is CASSQDVRGRAGELFF. The CDR3, as DNA: TGCGCCAGCAGCCAAGATGTAAGGGGGAGGGCCGGGGAGCTGTTTTTT.

This clone was detected once. The chain carries TRBV7-9 and TRBJ2-7; 9 positions match TRBD2. After removal of 3 bases from V and 0 bases from J, the junction contained 6 bases not matched to a gene. Per the germline V gene, CDR1 is SEHNR and CDR2 is FQNEAQ (reference sequence). The CDR3 is made up of 16 amino acids. CDR3 sequence: CASSLGAGGYSYEQYF. The CDR3 DNA follows: TGTGCCAGCAGCTTGGGAGCGGGAGGTTACTCCTACGAGCAGTACTTC.

This clone was seen only once. The V and J genes are TRBV11-2 and TRBJ1-4; perhaps TRBD1 as D (5 bases). The germline V gene has CDR1 SGHAT and CDR2 FQNNGV. Trimming removed 1 base at V and 7 bases at J, with 13 bases between. CDR3 length: 15 residues. The CDR3 sequence: CASSLGPGWAEKLFF. The DNA of the CDR3 is TGTGCCAGCAGCTTAGGCCCAGGGTGGGCTGAAAAACTGTTTTTT.

Here the CDR3 DNA reads TGTGCCAGCAGCTTAATTATGGGGTCTGAAAAACTGTTTTTT. Translating it yields CASSLIMGSEKLFF. The V and J genes are TRBV7-2 and TRBJ1-4, with unresolved D. Germline V CDR1 and CDR2: SGHTA, FQGNSA. The CDR3 spans 14 residues. V lost 2 bases, J lost 7 bases, and 11 bases lay in between.

This chain links TRBV6-5 with TRBJ2-4; D gene unclear. The CDR3 extends over 13 amino acids. V was clipped by 6 bases and J by 7 bases, with 13 bases between them. CDR1 is MNHEY, CDR2 SVGAGI, per germline. In nucleotides, the CDR3 is TGTGCCAGCAGGCGTAGGGAATTGAACATTCAGTACTTC. Protein sequence: CASRRRELNIQYF.

The chain links TRBV9 to TRBJ1-5; D is uncertain. CDR1 SGDLS and CDR2 YYNGEE come from the germline V gene. The CDR3 contains 15 residues. Trimming took off 1 base at V and 1 base at J, with 9 bases between the two ends. CDR3 in DNA: TGTGCCAGCAGCGTATCTGGCACGAGCAATCAGCCCCAGCATTTT. The encoded protein is CASSVSGTSNQPQHF.

This clone was found a few times. This chain uses TRBV5-4 with TRBJ1-1; D is unclear. Per the germline V gene, CDR1 is SGHNT and CDR2 is YYREEE (reference sequence). The CDR3 is 13 residues long. V gave up 0 bases and J gave up 5 bases, with 8 bases separating them. The CDR3 bases are TGTGCCAGCAGCTTGGTGGGGATAACTGAAGCTTTCTTT. Its protein is CASSLVGITEAFF.

Comment on this clone: At the DNA level, this CDR3 is encoded by other sequences in the same sample as well. The gene calls are TRBV5-1 and TRBJ1-5, with D possibly TRBD1 on 5 matching bases. The germline V gene encodes CDR1 SGHRS and CDR2 YFSETQ. The CDR3 totals 14 residues. The germline V and J ends were trimmed by 2 bases and 5 bases, with 11 bases remaining between them. The CDR3 DNA is TGCGCCAGCAGCTTCGGGCAGGGTGATCAGCCCCAGCATTTT. Translated, it gives CASSFGQGDQPQHF.

This chain connects TRBV2 to TRBJ2-3; D tentatively reads TRBD1 or TRBD2 (5 bases each). The germline V gene has CDR1 SNHLY and CDR2 FYNNEI. The CDR3 is made up of 17 amino acids. Trimming took off 5 bases at V and 2 bases at J, with 20 bases between the two ends. This CDR3 reads CASSPRGDRLNTDTQYF. CDR3 DNA: TGTGCCAGCAGTCCCAGAGGGGATCGATTAAACACAGATACGCAGTATTTT.

In this sample, this clone turned up once. The gene calls are TRBV7-2 and TRBJ1-2; D is unresolved. CDR1 and CDR2 from the germline V gene are SGHTA and FQGNSA. The CDR3 runs 14 residues. V was trimmed by 2 bases and J by 4 bases, leaving 11 bases between them. CDR3 DNA: TGTGCCAGCAGCTTAAACTGGGGTGCCTATGGCTACACCTTC. The encoded protein is CASSLNWGAYGYTF. The whole variable domain, filled in from reference TRBV7-2 and TRBJ1-2, reads GAGVSQSPSNKVTEKGKDVELRCDPISGHTALYWYRQSLGQGLEFLIYFQGNSAPDKSGLPSDRFSAERTGGSVSTLTIQRTQQEDSAVYLCASSLNWGAYGYTFGSGTRLTVV.

There are a few counts of this clone. The chain carries TRBV2 and TRBJ1-3; D might be TRBD1 (6 bases). The CDR3 covers 15 residues. V was pared by 1 base and J by 2 bases, with 9 bases between. CDR1 and CDR2 (germline): SNHLY, FYNNEI. CDR3 nucleotide sequence: TGTGCCAGCAGTGAAGTCCCAGGGGCTGGAAACACCATATATTTT. This codes for CASSEVPGAGNTIYF.

The chain recombines TRBV5-6 with TRBJ1-2; 7 bases line up with TRBD1. The trim removed 2 bases at V and 5 bases at J, leaving 6 bases unmatched. The length of the CDR3 is 14 residues. Germline V gene lookup returns CDR1 SGHDT and CDR2 YYEEEE. The CDR3 is CASSFPTGDYGYTF. Written as DNA, the CDR3 is TGTGCCAGCAGCTTTCCTACAGGGGATTATGGCTACACCTTC.

The chain has TRBV18 and TRBJ2-1, with 7 bases that match TRBD1. The CDR3 consists of 15 residues. Germline V gives CDR1 KGHSH, CDR2 LQKENI. V trimming: 8 bases; J trimming: 0 bases; junction bases outside the gene matches: 7. This chain's CDR3 is CASAKQGVSYNEQFF. The CDR3 DNA is TGTGCCAGCGCAAAGCAGGGGGTCTCCTACAATGAGCAGTTCTTC.

CDR3 in DNA: TGTGCCACGATGAGGACAGAAAGTGTGCCCCAGCATTTT. Amino acid sequence: CATMRTESVPQHF. The chain couples TRBV2 to TRBJ1-5; possibly TRBD1 for D (6 bases). The CDR3 contains 13 residues. CDR1 and CDR2 (germline): SNHLY, FYNNEI. Deletions cut 10 bases from V and 9 bases from J, with 19 bases between.

The chain employs TRBV15 and TRBJ2-3; 13 bases align to TRBD2. V shed 3 bases and J 7 bases; nucleotides not matched to a gene: 13. The CDR3 spans 18 residues. The V gene's germline CDR1 is LNHNV and CDR2 YYDKDF (reference sequence). CDR3 sequence: CATSSTRGLAGPSNTQYF. CDR3 sequence (DNA): TGTGCCACCAGCAGCACCCGGGGACTAGCGGGGCCCTCAAATACGCAGTATTTT.

V and J are TRBV19 and TRBJ2-6; D is ambiguous. This CDR3 has 15 residues. Germline values: CDR1 LNHDA, CDR2 SQIVND (reference sequence). Trimming removed 1 base from V and 2 bases from J, with 6 bases in between. The CDR3 bases are TGTGCCAGTAGTATAGGATTAACTGGGGCCAACGTCCTGACTTTC. Residues: CASSIGLTGANVLTF. The full variable domain, with the rest looked up from reference TRBV19 and TRBJ2-6, is DGGITQSPKYLFRKEGQNVTLSCEQNLNHDAMYWYRQDPGQGLRLIYYSQIVNDFQKGDIAEGYSVSREKKESFPLTVTSAQKNPTAFYLCASSIGLTGANVLTFGAGSRLTVL.